This TCR beta chain derives from a study of regulatory T cells in long-lasting Graves disease. The TCR beta library used iRepertoire HTBI primers with Arm-PCR amplification of CDR3. TCRdb re-derived calls from the multiplex PCR reads in MiXCR, one entry per CDR3 protein. This sample has about 660,000 distinct CDR3 sequences, with approximately 31% found just once. Time point indicated: persistent/refractory GD, antithyroid drugs over 5 years with positive TRAb. There was RNA extracted from PBMCs, and the TCR library was made from it. CDR1 is PRHDT, CDR2 FYEKMQ, per germline (reference sequence). The V gene end was trimmed by 5 bases and the J gene end by 5 bases; junction bases not matched to a gene: 5. The CDR3 is 14 amino acids.

The receptor comes from a female donor with Graves disease. The chain employs TRBV13 and TRBJ2-7; 11 bases are shared with TRBD1. Source: peripheral blood mononuclear cells (PBMCs), taken when the disease was refractory, from a patient treated with antithyroid drugs. The chain's CDR3 is CASSLRDRGDEQYF. The CDR3 DNA reads TGTGCCAGCAGCCTCCGGGACAGGGGGGACGAGCAGTACTTC. The variable domain in full, completed from reference TRBV13 and TRBJ2-7, reads AAGVIQSPRHLIKEKRETATLKCYPIPRHDTVYWYQQGPGQDPQFLISFYEKMQSDKGSIPDRFSAQQFSDYHSELNMSSLELGDSALYFCASSLRDRGDEQYFGPGTRLTVT.